This T cell receptor (beta chain) was identified in a study of T-cell reconstitution after alpha-beta-depleted transplantation in children. Preparation of the TCRbeta library used unique molecular identifiers. TCRdb processed the PCR reads anew with MiXCR; each CDR3 protein has one entry. The sample carries 330,000 or so distinct CDR3 sequences, 9% to 12% recorded once. A few counts support this clonotype. Deletions cut 8 bases from V and 3 bases from J, with 8 bases between. The CDR3 covers 12 residues. This sequence was found in a human donor who donated a stem cell graft to a child with acute lymphoblastic leukemia. The material sequenced was PBMCs from the stem cell graft donor, taken from the stem cell graft. V is TRBV12-3 or TRBV12-4 and J is TRBJ1-5; no clear D gene. CDR3 protein: CASSINNQPQHF. CDR3 DNA: TGTGCCAGCTCCATAAACAATCAGCCCCAGCATTTT.